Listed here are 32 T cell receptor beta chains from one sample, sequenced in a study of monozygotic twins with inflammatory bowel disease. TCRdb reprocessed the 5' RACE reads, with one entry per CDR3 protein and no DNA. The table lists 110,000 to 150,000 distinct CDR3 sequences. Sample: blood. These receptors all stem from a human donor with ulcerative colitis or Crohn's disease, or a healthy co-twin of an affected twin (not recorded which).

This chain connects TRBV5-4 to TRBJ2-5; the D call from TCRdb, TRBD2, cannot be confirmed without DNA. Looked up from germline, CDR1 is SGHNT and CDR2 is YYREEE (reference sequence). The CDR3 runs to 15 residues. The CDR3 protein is CASSFIKGTRETQYF.

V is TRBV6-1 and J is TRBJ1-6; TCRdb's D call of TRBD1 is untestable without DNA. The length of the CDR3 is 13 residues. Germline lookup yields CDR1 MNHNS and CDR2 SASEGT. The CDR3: CASSTGTGAPLHF.

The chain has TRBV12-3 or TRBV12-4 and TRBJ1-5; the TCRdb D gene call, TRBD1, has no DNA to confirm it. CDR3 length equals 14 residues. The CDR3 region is CASSLYKARQPQHF.

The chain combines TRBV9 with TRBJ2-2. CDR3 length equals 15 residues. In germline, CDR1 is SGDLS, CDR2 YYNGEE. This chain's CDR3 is CASSVAPENTGELFF.

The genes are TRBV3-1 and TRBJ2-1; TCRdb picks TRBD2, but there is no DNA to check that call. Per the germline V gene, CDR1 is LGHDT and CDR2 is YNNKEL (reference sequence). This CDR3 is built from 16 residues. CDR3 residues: CASSRLAGGWDNEQFF.

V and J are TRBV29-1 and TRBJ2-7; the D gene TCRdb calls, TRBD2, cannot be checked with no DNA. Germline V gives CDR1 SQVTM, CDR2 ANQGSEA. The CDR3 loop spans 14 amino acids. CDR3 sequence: CSVETLAGKYEQYF.

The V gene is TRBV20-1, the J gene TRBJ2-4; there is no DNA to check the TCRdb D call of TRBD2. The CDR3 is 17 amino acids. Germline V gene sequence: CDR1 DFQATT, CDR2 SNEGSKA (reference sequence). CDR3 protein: CSARGGTAGETKNIQYF.

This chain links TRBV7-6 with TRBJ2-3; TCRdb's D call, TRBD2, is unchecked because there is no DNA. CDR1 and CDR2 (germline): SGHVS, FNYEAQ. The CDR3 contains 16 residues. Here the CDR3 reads CASSLQGTSRPDTQYF.

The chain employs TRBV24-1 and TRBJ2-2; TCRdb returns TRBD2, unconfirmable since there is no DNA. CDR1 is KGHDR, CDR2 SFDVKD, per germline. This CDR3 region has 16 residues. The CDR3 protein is CATSDPSGNKAGELFF.

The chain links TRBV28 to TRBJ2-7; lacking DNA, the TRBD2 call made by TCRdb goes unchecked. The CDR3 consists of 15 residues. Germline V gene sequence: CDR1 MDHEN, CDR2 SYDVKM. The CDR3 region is CASSQVAGGIYEQYF.

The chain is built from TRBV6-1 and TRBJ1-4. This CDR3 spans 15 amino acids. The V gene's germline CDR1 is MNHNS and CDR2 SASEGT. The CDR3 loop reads CASRSDGATNEKLFF.

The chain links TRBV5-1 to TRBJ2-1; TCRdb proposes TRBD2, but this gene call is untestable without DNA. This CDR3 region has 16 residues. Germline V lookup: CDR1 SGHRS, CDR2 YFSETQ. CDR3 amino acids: CASSPGLAGATNEQFF. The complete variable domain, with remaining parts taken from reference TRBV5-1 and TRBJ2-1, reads KAGVTQTPRYLIKTRGQQVTLSCSPISGHRSVSWYQQTPGQGLQFLFEYFSETQRNKGNFPGRFSGRQFSNSRSEMNVSTLELGDSALYLCASSPGLAGATNEQFFGPGTRLTVL.

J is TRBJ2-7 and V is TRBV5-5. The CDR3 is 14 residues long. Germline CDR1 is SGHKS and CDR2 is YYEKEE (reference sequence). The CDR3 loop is CASSFPGSSYEQYF.

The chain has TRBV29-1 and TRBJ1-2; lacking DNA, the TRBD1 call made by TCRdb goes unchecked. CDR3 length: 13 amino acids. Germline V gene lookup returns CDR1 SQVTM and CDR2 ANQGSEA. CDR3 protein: CSTRTGANYGYTF.

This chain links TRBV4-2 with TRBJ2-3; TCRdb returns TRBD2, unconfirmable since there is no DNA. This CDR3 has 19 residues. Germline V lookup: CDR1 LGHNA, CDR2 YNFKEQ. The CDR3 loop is CASSPRGTSGRALTDTQYF.

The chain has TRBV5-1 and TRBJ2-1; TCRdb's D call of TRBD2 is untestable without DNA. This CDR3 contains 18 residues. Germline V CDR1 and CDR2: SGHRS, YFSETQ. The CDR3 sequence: CASSPGGAGGTLYNEQFF.

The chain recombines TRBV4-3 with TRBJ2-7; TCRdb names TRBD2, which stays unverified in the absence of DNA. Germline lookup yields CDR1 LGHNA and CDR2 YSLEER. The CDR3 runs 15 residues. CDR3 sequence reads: CASSQDGTLPYEQYF.

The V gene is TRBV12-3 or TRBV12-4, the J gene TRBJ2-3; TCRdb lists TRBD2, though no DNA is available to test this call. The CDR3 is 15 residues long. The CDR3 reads CASSSSTSLADTQYF.

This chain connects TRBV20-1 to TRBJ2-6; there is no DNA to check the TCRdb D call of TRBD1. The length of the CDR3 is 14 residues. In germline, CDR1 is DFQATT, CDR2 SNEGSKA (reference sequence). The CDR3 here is CSATGGSGANVLTF.

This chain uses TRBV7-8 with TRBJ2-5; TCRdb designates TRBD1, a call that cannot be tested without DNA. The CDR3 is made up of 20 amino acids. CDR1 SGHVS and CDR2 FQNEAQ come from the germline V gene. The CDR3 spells CASSLAGGESRQGDGETQYF.

CDR3 residues: CASSLVAGGFTGELFF. This chain connects TRBV7-2 to TRBJ2-2; TCRdb outputs TRBD1, but without DNA this stays unchecked. Germline lookup yields CDR1 SGHTA and CDR2 FQGNSA. The CDR3 sequence is 16 residues long.

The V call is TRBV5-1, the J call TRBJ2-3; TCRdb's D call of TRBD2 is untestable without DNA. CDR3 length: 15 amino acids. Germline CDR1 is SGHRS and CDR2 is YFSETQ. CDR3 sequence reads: CASSFRRVDSDTQYF.

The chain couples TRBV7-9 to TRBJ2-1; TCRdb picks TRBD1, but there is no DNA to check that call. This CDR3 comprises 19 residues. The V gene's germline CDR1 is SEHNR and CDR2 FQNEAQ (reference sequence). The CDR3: CASSLGPDMTLGNDNEQFF.

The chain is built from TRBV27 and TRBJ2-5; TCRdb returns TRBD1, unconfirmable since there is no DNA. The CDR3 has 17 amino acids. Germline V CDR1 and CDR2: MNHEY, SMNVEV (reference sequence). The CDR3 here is CASSVIQLRGRRETQYF.

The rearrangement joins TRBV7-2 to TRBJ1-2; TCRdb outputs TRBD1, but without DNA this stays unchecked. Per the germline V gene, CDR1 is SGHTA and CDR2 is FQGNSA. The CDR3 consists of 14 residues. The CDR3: CASSLLTGFYGYTF.

The CDR3: CSVPGQGRTDTQYF. The V and J genes are TRBV20-1 and TRBJ2-3; TCRdb reports TRBD1, a call that lacks DNA to check it against. The CDR3 has 14 amino acids. Germline V gene lookup returns CDR1 DFQATT and CDR2 SNEGSKA (reference sequence).

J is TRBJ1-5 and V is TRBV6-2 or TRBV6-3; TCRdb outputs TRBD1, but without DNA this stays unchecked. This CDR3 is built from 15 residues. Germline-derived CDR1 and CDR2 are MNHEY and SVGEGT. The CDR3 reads CASSYPGQGNQPQHF.

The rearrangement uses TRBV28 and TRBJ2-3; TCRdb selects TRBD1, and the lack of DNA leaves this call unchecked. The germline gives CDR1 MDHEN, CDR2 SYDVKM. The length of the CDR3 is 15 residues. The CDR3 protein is CASSVGGDSTDTQYF.

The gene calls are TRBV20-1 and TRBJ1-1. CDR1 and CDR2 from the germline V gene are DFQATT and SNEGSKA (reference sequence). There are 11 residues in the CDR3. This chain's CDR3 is CSAWSISEAFF.

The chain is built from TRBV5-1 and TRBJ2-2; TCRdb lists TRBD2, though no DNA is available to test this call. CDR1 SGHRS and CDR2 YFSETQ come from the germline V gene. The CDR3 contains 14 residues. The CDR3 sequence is CASSWTPNTGELFF.

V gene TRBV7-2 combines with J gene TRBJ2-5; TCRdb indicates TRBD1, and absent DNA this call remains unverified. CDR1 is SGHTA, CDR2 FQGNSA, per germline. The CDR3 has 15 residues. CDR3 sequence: CASSLGGMGGETQYF.

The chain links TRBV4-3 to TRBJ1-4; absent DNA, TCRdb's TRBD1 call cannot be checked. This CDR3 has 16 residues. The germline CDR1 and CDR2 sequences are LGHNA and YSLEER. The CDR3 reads CASSLGQGEANEKLFF.